Shown below are 18 T cell receptor beta chains from a single sample sequenced in a study of T cell repertoires in cytomegalovirus infection. These receptors are not linked to any known antigen. TCRdb called the reads again in MiXCR, with one record for every CDR3 protein. This table holds fewer than 1,000,000 distinct CDR3 sequences, roughly a third found once. The source material was cultured CD8+ T cells from PBMCs, sampled from culture after CMV antigen stimulation. The receptors come from a human donor in good health (CMV status not recorded). Some clones in this sample may be carry-over from other donors' samples.

This clonotype was detected once. A much larger clonotype is one base distant, so this may be a read error. This CDR3 is missing its conserved last phenylalanine or tryptophan, likely due to a read error. The CDR3 nucleotides read TGTGCCAGCAGCCCCACGCGGGGTGTGGGGTACGATGAAAAACTGTTTTTA. Translated: CASSPTRGVGYDEKLFL. The chain joins TRBV7-9 to TRBJ1-4, with D uncertain. This CDR3 has 17 residues. V was shortened by 5 bases and J by 6 bases, with 22 bases between the two germline ends. Germline CDR1 and CDR2: SEHNR and FQNEAQ (reference sequence).

In this sample, this clonotype turned up a few times. The rearrangement joins TRBV7-6 to TRBJ2-1; tentatively, D is TRBD1 or TRBD2 (5 bases each). CDR1 SGHVS and CDR2 FNYEAQ come from the germline V gene. This CDR3 has 16 amino acids. Trimming pared 4 bases from V and 9 bases from J, leaving 22 bases between. The CDR3 sequence is CASSSGTTHSRLEQFF. The DNA of the CDR3 is TGTGCCAGCAGCTCGGGGACGACTCATTCGAGACTTGAGCAGTTCTTC. The full variable domain, in which reference TRBV7-6 and TRBJ2-1 provide the parts outside the CDR3, is GAGVSQSPRYKVTKRGQDVALRCDPISGHVSLYWYRQALGQGPEFLTYFNYEAQQDKSGLPNDRFSAERPEGSISTLTIQRTEQRDSAMYRCASSSGTTHSRLEQFFGPGTRLTVL.

The genes are TRBV7-9 and TRBJ2-1, with TRBD1 identical over 7 bases. V was pared by 5 bases and J by 6 bases, with 10 bases of the junction left unmatched. Germline V gives CDR1 SEHNR, CDR2 FQNEAQ (reference sequence). The CDR3 covers 15 residues. In DNA, the CDR3 is TGTGCCAGCAGCGGTGAGGGGGCGTCCCTCAATGAGCAGTTCTTC. Protein sequence: CASSGEGASLNEQFF.

Ten or more counts support this clonotype. V gene TRBV4-1 combines with J gene TRBJ2-3, with D uncertain. Trimming removed 0 bases at V and 3 bases at J, with 7 bases between. The V gene's germline CDR1 is MGHRA and CDR2 YSYEKL. The CDR3 runs to 14 residues. CDR3: CASSQDALTDTQYF. In DNA form, the CDR3 reads TGCGCCAGCAGCCAAGATGCGTTAACAGATACGCAGTATTTT.

This clonotype was seen more than once but under ten times. The chain carries TRBV28 and TRBJ2-3; a possible D gene is TRBD1 (6 bases). V lost 5 bases, J lost 2 bases, and 17 bases lay in between. CDR3 length: 16 amino acids. Per the germline V gene, CDR1 is MDHEN and CDR2 is SYDVKM. CDR3 in amino acids: CASSASKAGDTDTQYF. CDR3 bases: TGTGCCAGCAGTGCAAGTAAGGCAGGGGACACAGATACGCAGTATTTT.

This clonotype has just a few counts. This CDR3 is CASSLGGSIEQYF. The CDR3 DNA follows: TGTGCCAGCAGCTTAGGGGGTTCAATCGAGCAGTACTTC. V and J are TRBV7-6 and TRBJ2-7; D unresolved. Germline V gene data show CDR1 as SGHVS and CDR2 as FNYEAQ. Trimming left V 1 base short and J 6 bases short, with 10 bases between. CDR3 size: 13 residues.

This clonotype was detected a few times. The genes are TRBV28 and TRBJ2-1; TRBD2 agrees at 10 bases. The V gene end was trimmed by 6 bases and the J gene end by 5 bases; junction bases not matched to a gene: 7. Germline assignment: CDR1 MDHEN and CDR2 SYDVKM. The CDR3 runs to 15 residues. The CDR3 here is CASSGLAGENNEQFF. The CDR3, as DNA: TGTGCCAGCAGCGGGCTAGCGGGGGAGAACAATGAGCAGTTCTTC.

The CDR3 nucleotides read TGTGCCAGTAGTATCTCGGTACCCCGGATTAATGAGCAGTTCTTC. It codes for CASSISVPRINEQFF. V and J are TRBV19 and TRBJ2-1; D remains ambiguous. Trimming removed 3 bases at V and 7 bases at J, with 16 bases between. The length of the CDR3 is 15 residues. Germline values: CDR1 LNHDA, CDR2 SQIVND (reference sequence).

This clonotype turned up a few times. V usage is TRBV6-2 or TRBV6-3 and J usage is TRBJ2-7; the D call may be TRBD1 or TRBD2 (5 bases each). Germline lookup yields CDR1 MNHEY and CDR2 SVGEGT. The germline V and J ends were trimmed by 2 bases and 2 bases, with 19 bases remaining between them. The CDR3 runs 17 residues. This CDR3 reads CASSYRMGDYKTYEQYV. CDR3 sequence (DNA): TGTGCCAGCAGTTACCGCATGGGGGATTACAAGACCTACGAGCAGTACGTC.

The rearrangement links TRBV14 to TRBJ2-1, with 12 nucleotides matching TRBD2. The CDR3 has 15 residues. With V trimmed by 4 bases and J by 5 bases, 3 bases remained unmatched. CDR1 is SGHDN and CDR2 is FVKESK in the germline V gene. CDR3 residues: CASSPSGGENNEQFF. The DNA for the CDR3 is TGTGCCAGCAGCCCTAGCGGGGGGGAGAACAATGAGCAGTTCTTC.

This clonotype showed up just a few times. The rearrangement joins TRBV6-6 to TRBJ2-5; TRBD2 matches 9 bases. Germline V gene lookup returns CDR1 MNHNY and CDR2 SVGAGI (reference sequence). The CDR3 totals 15 residues. V lost 6 bases, J lost 5 bases, and 10 bases stayed unmatched. The DNA for the CDR3 is TGTGCCAGCAGCTTTACGGGACTAGCACAGGAGACCCAGTACTTC. Translated: CASSFTGLAQETQYF.

This clonotype was seen a few times. This rearrangement joins TRBV5-6 to TRBJ2-1; tentatively, D is TRBD1 (5 bases). Germline CDR1 reads SGHDT; CDR2 reads YYEEEE. The CDR3 contains 17 residues. Trimming removed 1 base at V and 3 bases at J, with 17 bases between. The CDR3 sequence is CASSLRPGGAFYNEQFF. For the CDR3, the DNA is TGTGCCAGCAGCTTGCGGCCCGGTGGGGCCTTCTACAATGAGCAGTTCTTC.

This clonotype was detected once. This chain joins TRBV12-3 or TRBV12-4 and TRBJ2-2; D possibly corresponds to TRBD1 (5 bases). Trimming stripped 0 bases from V and 0 bases from J, with 8 bases between. This CDR3 spans 16 amino acids. CDR3 loop: CASSLATDANTGELFF. In nucleotides, the CDR3 is TGTGCCAGCAGTTTAGCGACAGATGCGAACACCGGGGAGCTGTTTTTT.

This clonotype has just a few counts. V usage is TRBV5-1 and J usage is TRBJ2-1; 7 bases align to TRBD1. V gave up 0 bases and J gave up 7 bases; unmatched junction bases: 7. Per germline, CDR1 SGHRS and CDR2 YFSETQ. This CDR3 is 15 amino acids long. CDR3: CASSLGDRTRNEQFF. Written as DNA, the CDR3 is TGCGCCAGCAGCTTGGGGGACAGAACAAGAAATGAGCAGTTCTTC.

The V and J genes are TRBV7-8 and TRBJ2-1; 8 nucleotides line up with TRBD2. The germline V gene encodes CDR1 SGHVS and CDR2 FQNEAQ. J gave up 5 bases and V 4 bases, and 13 bases lay outside the gene matches. This CDR3 has 17 residues. CDR3 DNA sequence: TGTGCCAGCAGCTCACCCTCCGAAGAGCGGGGGAACAATGAGCAGTTCTTC. Its translation is CASSSPSEERGNNEQFF.

This clonotype was counted ten times or more. The V and J genes are TRBV7-6 and TRBJ1-2; D remains ambiguous. Germline lookup yields CDR1 SGHVS and CDR2 FNYEAQ. The CDR3 has 15 residues. V shed 1 base and J shed 4 bases, with 13 bases lying between them. For the CDR3, the DNA is TGTGCCAGCAGCTTAGGCACCGATCAGCGCTATGGCTACACCTTC. Encoded protein: CASSLGTDQRYGYTF. The full variable domain, rest sourced from reference TRBV7-6 and TRBJ1-2, is GAGVSQSPRYKVTKRGQDVALRCDPISGHVSLYWYRQALGQGPEFLTYFNYEAQQDKSGLPNDRFSAERPEGSISTLTIQRTEQRDSAMYRCASSLGTDQRYGYTFGSGTRLTVV.

This clonotype appeared a few times. The rearrangement links TRBV7-2 to TRBJ2-7; TRBD2 matches at 9 bases. V shed 4 bases, J shed 4 bases, and the junction held 5 bases outside the gene matches. The CDR3 consists of 14 residues. Looked up from germline, CDR1 is SGHTA and CDR2 is FQGNSA. CDR3 region: CASSWRGGAYEQYF. In nucleotides, the CDR3 is TGTGCCAGCAGCTGGCGGGGGGGGGCTTACGAGCAGTACTTC.

This clonotype was picked up many times. This chain uses TRBV7-6 with TRBJ1-5; possibly TRBD1 for D (5 bases). V lost 4 bases and J 6 bases, leaving 16 bases between the germline ends. Germline CDR1 SGHVS, CDR2 FNYEAQ. The CDR3 spans 15 residues. The CDR3 region is CASSSGRGFTQPQHF. The CDR3 nucleotides are TGTGCCAGCAGCTCGGGGAGGGGATTTACTCAGCCCCAGCATTTT.